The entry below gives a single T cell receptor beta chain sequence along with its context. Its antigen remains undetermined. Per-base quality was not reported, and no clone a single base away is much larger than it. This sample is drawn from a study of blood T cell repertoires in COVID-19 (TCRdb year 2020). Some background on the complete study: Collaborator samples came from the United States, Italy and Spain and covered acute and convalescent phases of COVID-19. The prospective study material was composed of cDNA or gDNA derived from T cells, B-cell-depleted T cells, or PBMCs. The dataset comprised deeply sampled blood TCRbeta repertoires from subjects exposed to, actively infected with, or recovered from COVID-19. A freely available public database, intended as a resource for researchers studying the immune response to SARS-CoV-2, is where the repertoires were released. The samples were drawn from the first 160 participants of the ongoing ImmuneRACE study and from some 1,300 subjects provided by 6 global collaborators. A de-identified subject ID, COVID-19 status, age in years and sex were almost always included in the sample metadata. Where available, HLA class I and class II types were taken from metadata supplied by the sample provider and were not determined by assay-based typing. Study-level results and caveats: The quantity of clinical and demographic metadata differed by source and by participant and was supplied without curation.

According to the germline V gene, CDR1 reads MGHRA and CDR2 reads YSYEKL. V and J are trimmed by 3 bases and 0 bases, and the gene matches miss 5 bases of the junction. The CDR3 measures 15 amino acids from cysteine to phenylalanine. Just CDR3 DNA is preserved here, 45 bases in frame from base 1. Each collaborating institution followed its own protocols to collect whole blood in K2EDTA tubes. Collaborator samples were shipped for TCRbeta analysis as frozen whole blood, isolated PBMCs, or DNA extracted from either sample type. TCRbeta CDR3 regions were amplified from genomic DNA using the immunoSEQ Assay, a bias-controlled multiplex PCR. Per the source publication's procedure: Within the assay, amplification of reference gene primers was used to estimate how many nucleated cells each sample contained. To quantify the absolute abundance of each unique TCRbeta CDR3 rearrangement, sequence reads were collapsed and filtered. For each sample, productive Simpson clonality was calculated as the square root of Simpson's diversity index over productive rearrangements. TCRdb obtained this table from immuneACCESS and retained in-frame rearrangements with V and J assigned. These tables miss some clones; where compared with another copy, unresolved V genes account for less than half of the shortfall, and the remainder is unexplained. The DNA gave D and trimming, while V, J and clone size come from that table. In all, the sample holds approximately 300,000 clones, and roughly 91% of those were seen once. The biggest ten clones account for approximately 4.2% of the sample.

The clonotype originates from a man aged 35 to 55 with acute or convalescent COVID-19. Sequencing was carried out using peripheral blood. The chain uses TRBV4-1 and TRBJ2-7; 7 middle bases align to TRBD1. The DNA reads TGCGCCAGCAGCCATGGGACAGTGAACTCCTACGAGCAGTACTTC. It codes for CASSHGTVNSYEQYF.